This is a list of T cell receptor beta chains from one sample in a study of OX40 agonist ivuxolimab in advanced cancers. Generated by immunoSEQ multiplex PCR, the TCRdb table keeps only in-frame clones and is missing some. The data hold approximately 73,000 clones, with around nine tenths observed a single time. This specimen consisted of CD4+ or CD8+ T cells sorted from blood, obtained in a trial of the OX40 agonist ivuxolimab. The receptors here all came from an adult with an advanced solid tumor such as melanoma, head and neck, liver or kidney cancer. The CDR3 runs from the conserved cysteine through the conserved F or W. A D gene is named only where the DNA matches it firmly. Not all rows give a size; the values are once, few, many and, for expanded clones, a class.

TRBD2 | - | TRBJ2-7 | TRBV19 | TGTGCCAGTGGACTAGCGGGGGTCTTGGACGAGCAGTACTTC | CASGLAGVLDEQYF
- | - | TRBJ2-3 | TRBV21-1 | TGTGCCAGCACACGGACAGGGACCACAGATACGCAGTATTTT | CASTRTGTTDTQYF
- | - | TRBJ2-5 | TRBV7-9 | TGTGCCAGCAGCTACGCCGAAGAGACCCAGTACTTC | CASSYAEETQYF
- | few | TRBJ1-3 | TRBV30 | TGTGCCTGGAGCGACACTTATGGAAACACCATATATTTT | CAWSDTYGNTIYF
TRBD1 | - | TRBJ2-5 | TRBV7-8 | TGTGCCAGCAGCTCGGCAGGGGGCCAAGAGACCCAGTACTTC | CASSSAGGQETQYF
- | - | TRBJ2-3 | TRBV18 | TGTGCCAGCTCACCACCGATTAGCACAGATACGCAGTATTTT | CASSPPISTDTQYF
- | once | TRBJ2-5 | TRBV5-1 | TGCGCCAGCAGCTTCGACAGTTTTCAAGAGACCCAGTACTTC | CASSFDSFQETQYF
TRBD2 | - | TRBJ2-7 | TRBV9 | TGTGCCAGCAGCGTAGATTGGGCTAGCGGGAGTAACGAGCAGTACTTC | CASSVDWASGSNEQYF
- | once | TRBJ1-4 | TRBV7-6 | TGTGCCAGCGGTCCCGCCATACAGACTTATAATGAAAAACTGTTTTTT | CASGPAIQTYNEKLFF
- | - | TRBJ1-2 | TRBV6-1 | TGTGCCAGCGACAGGTTCCTCTATGGCTACACCTTC | CASDRFLYGYTF
- | - | TRBJ2-2 | TRBV28 | TGTGCCAGCGGGGGAGAGGCTGTGACCGGGGAGCTGTTTTTT | CASGGEAVTGELFF
TRBD2 | - | TRBJ2-7 | TRBV4-2 | TGTGCCAGCAGCTTGGTACTAGCGGGAGGATTATCCTACGAGCAGTACTTC | CASSLVLAGGLSYEQYF
TRBD1 | - | TRBJ2-7 | TRBV7-8 | TGTGCCACCTCGGACAGGGGAACCTACGAGCAGTACTTC | CATSDRGTYEQYF
TRBD1 | - | TRBJ2-1 | TRBV9 | TGTGCCAGCAGCGTAGACAGGGGCTCCTACAATGAGCAGTTCTTC | CASSVDRGSYNEQFF
- | once | TRBJ2-7 | TRBV27 | TGTGCCAGCAGCCCCCGTGGTGGCGGCCTTAACGAGCAGTACTTC | CASSPRGGGLNEQYF
- | - | TRBJ2-1 | TRBV5-1 | TGCGCCAGCAGCTTGAGTGCCGGGACCAATGAGCAGTTCTTC | CASSLSAGTNEQFF
- | - | TRBJ2-7 | TRBV28 | TGTGCCAGCAGCTGGGGGGTCTTATACGAGCAGTACTTC | CASSWGVLYEQYF
- | - | TRBJ2-5 | TRBV10-2 | TGCGCCAGCAGTGATCTCGGGGACGGGTGGGGGTGGTCCCAGTACTTC | CASSDLGDGWGWSQYF
- | - | TRBJ1-2 | TRBV7-8 | TGTGCCAGCAGCCTCACGGGACACCAGAACTTCTATGGCTACACCTTC | CASSLTGHQNFYGYTF
- | - | TRBJ2-3 | TRBV19 | TGTGCCAGTAGCGACTGGGCCAGAACGCAGTATTTT | CASSDWARTQYF
TRBD1 | few | TRBJ1-2 | TRBV5-1 | TGCGCCAGCAGCCCGGACAGGGGGGATGGCTACACCTTC | CASSPDRGDGYTF
- | - | TRBJ1-5 | TRBV6-5 | TGTGCCAGCAGGCCTCCGGGACTTAAGAATCAGCCCCAGCATTTT | CASRPPGLKNQPQHF
- | - | TRBJ1-5 | TRBV27 | TGTGCCAGCATACGCGGCCCGGGGCGGCAGCCCCAGCATTTT | CASIRGPGRQPQHF
- | - | TRBJ1-1 | TRBV11-3 | TGTGCCAGCAGCCCCCCCAGGGGAAGGGGCACTGAAGCTTTCTTT | CASSPPRGRGTEAFF
- | - | TRBJ2-7 | TRBV7-6 | TGTGCCAGCAGCCCACCGGGCAGGCCCGGCTACGAGCAGTACTTC | CASSPPGRPGYEQYF
- | - | TRBJ2-5 | TRBV7-9 | TGTGCCAGCAGCTTAGAACGGAAAGAGACCCAGTACTTC | CASSLERKETQYF
- | - | TRBJ2-5 | TRBV4-2 | TGTGCCAGCAGCCAAAGAAGGGCTGAGGGGGAGACCCAGTACTTC | CASSQRRAEGETQYF
- | - | TRBJ2-7 | TRBV5-1 | TGCGCCAGCAGCTCCCACGCAGCCACTCATGGCGAGCAGTACTTC | CASSSHAATHGEQYF
- | - | TRBJ1-6 | TRBV6-5 | TGTGCCAGCAGTTGGACCAGGGATTATAATTCACCCCTCCACTTT | CASSWTRDYNSPLHF
- | once | TRBJ1-5 | TRBV9 | TGTGCCAGCAGCGCTGCCCCGGGGCAGCCCCAGCATTTT | CASSAAPGQPQHF
TRBD1 | - | TRBJ2-7 | TRBV15 | TGTGCCACCAGCAGGGGGACAGGGGTAACCTACGAGCAGTACTTC | CATSRGTGVTYEQYF
TRBD2 | - | TRBJ2-1 | TRBV11-3 | TGTGCCAGCACTCCCTGGGGGCGGGAGGGTTACGATGAGCAGTTCTTC | CASTPWGREGYDEQFF
- | few | TRBJ2-3 | TRBV6-4 | TGTGCCAGCAGTGACGGGAGCACAGATACGCAGTATTTT | CASSDGSTDTQYF
- | once | TRBJ2-7 | TRBV11-3 | TGTGCCAGCAGCCCCTACGGGCCAGAGGCCTACGAGCAGTACTTC | CASSPYGPEAYEQYF
- | - | TRBJ2-7 | TRBV10-3 | TGTGCCATCAGTGAGCCCCTCGTAGGGCCTAGCTCCTACGAGCAGTACTTC | CAISEPLVGPSSYEQYF
TRBD2 | - | TRBJ2-7 | TRBV2 | TGTGCCAGCAGTGAGGCCTTGGTAGCGGGGAGATACGAGCAGTACTTC | CASSEALVAGRYEQYF
- | - | TRBJ1-2 | TRBV27 | TGTGCCACCTCGGGAGACGGCTATGGCTACACCTTC | CATSGDGYGYTF
TRBD2 | - | TRBJ2-5 | TRBV7-6 | TGTGCCAGCAGCTTAGAATTAGCGGGGTACCAAGAGACCCAGTACTTC | CASSLELAGYQETQYF
TRBD1 | once | TRBJ2-7 | TRBV27 | TGTGCCACCACCTTCCGACCGGGACAGGGAGACGAGCAGTACTTC | CATTFRPGQGDEQYF
- | - | TRBJ2-7 | TRBV5-4 | TGTGCCAGCAGCTTGGAGGGGGACACTGCCTACGAGCAGTACTTC | CASSLEGDTAYEQYF
TRBD1 | - | TRBJ2-3 | TRBV5-1 | TGCGCCAGCAGCTTGGTACAGGGGGCTATGAGCACAGATACGCAGTATTTT | CASSLVQGAMSTDTQYF
- | - | TRBJ2-7 | TRBV28 | TGTGCCACCTCTAGGGGAGGCTACGAGCAGTACTTC | CATSRGGYEQYF